One and the same sample provided the 21 T cell receptor beta chains below, sequenced in a study of human T cells and chemical hapten exposure. TCRdb re-analysed the RACE reads in MiXCR, keeping a single row per CDR3 protein. This table has approximately 60,000 distinct CDR3 sequences, roughly 10% appearing once. Described time point: pre-sensitization, week 0. Treatment indicated: therapeutic diphenylcyclopropenone sensitization with weekly scalp DPC. Sequencing was performed on whole blood, taken in connection with sensitization to the hapten diphenylcyclopropenone (DPC). The source of these receptors is a man aged 40-49 years with alopecia areata. Some clones in this sample may be carry-over from other donors' samples.

The table lists this clonotype with a few counts. This chain connects TRBV9 to TRBJ2-7, with no clear D. Trimming stripped 3 bases from V and 1 base from J, with 11 bases between. CDR1 and CDR2 (germline): SGDLS, YYNGEE. The CDR3 is 14 amino acids. In DNA form, the CDR3 reads TGTGCCAGCAGCGAGACCCCCCTTTCCTACGAGCAGTACTTC. The encoded protein is CASSETPLSYEQYF.

This clonotype was detected many times. CDR3 DNA sequence: TGTGCCACCAGTGACCCCCAAGGGGGGACGGGCACCGGGGAGCTGTTTTTT. Translation: CATSDPQGGTGTGELFF. This sequence joins TRBV24-1 and TRBJ2-2, with D perhaps matching TRBD1 or TRBD2 (6 bases each). This CDR3 spans 17 amino acids. CDR1 is KGHDR and CDR2 is SFDVKD in the germline V gene. V lost 4 bases and J 4 bases, leaving 18 bases between the germline ends.

The V and J genes are TRBV3-1 and TRBJ2-3; no clear D gene. The V gene's germline CDR1 is LGHDT and CDR2 YNNKEL (reference sequence). The CDR3 consists of 12 residues. The V end lost 4 bases, the J end lost 7 bases, and 9 bases lay between the germline ends. As DNA, the CDR3 is TGTGCCAGCAGCCCGAGACCGAATACGCAGTATTTT. Residues: CASSPRPNTQYF.

The rearrangement links TRBV28 to TRBJ1-2, with no clear D. The CDR3 is made up of 13 amino acids. Trimming cost V 2 bases and J 4 bases, with 8 bases left between them. Germline values: CDR1 MDHEN, CDR2 SYDVKM. The DNA of the CDR3 is TGTGCCAGCAGTTTAGGGCTTTCCTATGGCTACACCTTC. Its protein product is CASSLGLSYGYTF.

Only a few counts were recorded for this clonotype. The chain couples TRBV27 to TRBJ1-2; 10 bases are shared with TRBD1. Unmatched junction bases numbered 10, after V lost 6 bases and J lost 3 bases. CDR3 length: 16 amino acids. Germline values: CDR1 MNHEY, CDR2 SMNVEV (reference sequence). CDR3: CASRGTGAPIYYGYTF. The CDR3, as DNA: TGTGCCAGCAGAGGGACAGGGGCCCCGATTTACTATGGCTACACCTTC.

A few counts support this clonotype. The CDR3 DNA sequence: TGTGCCAGCAGCTTTGGGCCTAGGGCAGATAGCGGGCCCCAGCATTTT. Protein product: CASSFGPRADSGPQHF. The V call is TRBV5-5, the J call TRBJ1-5; D is undetermined. Germline loops: CDR1 SGHKS, CDR2 YYEKEE (reference sequence). The CDR3 covers 16 residues. Trimming removed 2 bases at V and 9 bases at J, with 21 bases between.

This clonotype was seen a few times. The gene calls are TRBV29-1 and TRBJ2-5, with 7 bases that match TRBD1. The length of the CDR3 is 14 residues. Trimming removed 3 bases from V and 4 bases from J; junction bases left unmatched: 8. Per germline, CDR1 SQVTM and CDR2 ANQGSEA. In nucleotides, the CDR3 is TGCAGCGTTGAGCCAGGGGCAGGGGGAGAGACCCAGTACTTC. Amino acid sequence: CSVEPGAGGETQYF. Combining the CDR3 with reference TRBV29-1 and TRBJ2-5 gives the whole variable domain SAVISQKPSRDICQRGTSLTIQCQVDSQVTMMFWYRQQPGQSLTLIATANQGSEATYESGFVIDKFPISRPNLTFSTLTVSNMSPEDSSIYLCSVEPGAGGETQYFGPGTRLLVL.

The CDR3 sequence is CASSHGQTFNEKLFF. CDR3 DNA sequence: TGTGCCAGCAGTCACGGACAGACCTTCAATGAAAAACTGTTTTTT. The chain uses TRBV12-3 or TRBV12-4 and TRBJ1-4; TRBD1 is a possible D gene (6 bases). V was cut by 5 bases and J by 5 bases, with 15 bases left in between. The CDR3 sequence is 15 residues long.

This clonotype was detected only a few times. The chain links TRBV18 to TRBJ2-2, with 8 nucleotides matching TRBD2. J was trimmed by 4 bases and V by 2 bases; bases with no gene match: 3. The CDR3 consists of 15 residues. Per the germline V gene, CDR1 is KGHSH and CDR2 is LQKENI. CDR3 nucleotides: TGTGCCAGCTCACCAGGAGCGGGAGCCACCGGGGAGCTGTTTTTT. Translating it yields CASSPGAGATGELFF.

This clonotype showed up just a few times. V is TRBV15 and J is TRBJ1-1; D ambiguous. Germline V CDR1 and CDR2: LNHNV, YYDKDF (reference sequence). Trimming shortened V by 3 bases and J by 0 bases, and 11 bases separated the two germline ends. The CDR3 covers 15 residues. The CDR3 DNA sequence: TGTGCCACCAGCAGTGGATGGCCGATGAACACTGAAGCTTTCTTT. This codes for CATSSGWPMNTEAFF.

The rearrangement joins TRBV18 to TRBJ2-1; a possible D gene is TRBD2 (6 bases). CDR1 and CDR2 (germline): KGHSH, LQKENI. CDR3 length: 15 residues. The germline V and J ends were trimmed by 3 bases and 7 bases, with 16 bases remaining between them. As DNA, the CDR3 is TGTGCCAGCTCACCCACGGGAGTTCGGATAAATGAGCAGTTCTTC. Translating it yields CASSPTGVRINEQFF.

This chain links TRBV28 with TRBJ1-1; D gene uncertain. With 7 bases removed from V and 10 bases from J, the gap between germline ends came to 13 bases. Germline assignment: CDR1 MDHEN and CDR2 SYDVKM. The CDR3 length is 11 residues. The CDR3 here is CASMSFFGAFF. Written as DNA, the CDR3 is TGTGCCAGCATGAGCTTCTTTGGAGCTTTCTTT.

This chain's CDR3 is CASTQGSNQPQHF. In nucleotides, the CDR3 is TGCGCCAGCACTCAAGGGAGCAATCAGCCCCAGCATTTT. This rearrangement joins TRBV10-2 to TRBJ1-5; no reliable D call. Germline CDR1 and CDR2: WSHSY and SAAADI. V lost 7 bases and J 1 base, leaving 8 bases between the germline ends. The CDR3 totals 13 residues.

To note about this clonotype: A much larger clone differs from this one at a single base, so this may be a read error. The chain is built from TRBV6-2 or TRBV6-3 and TRBJ2-1; D gene uncertain. The CDR3 is 15 amino acids. The germline V gene has CDR1 MNHEY and CDR2 SVGEGT. The CDR3: CGSTDPFGSYNEQFF. CDR3 DNA sequence: TGTGGCAGCACCGACCCCTTTGGATCCTACAATGAGCAGTTCTTC.

This clonotype was detected many times. This sequence joins TRBV27 and TRBJ2-5, with a possible D match to TRBD2 (5 bases). This CDR3 has 15 amino acids. The V gene's germline CDR1 is MNHEY and CDR2 SMNVEV (reference sequence). Trimming cost V 8 bases and J 5 bases, with 21 bases left between them. The CDR3 region has the DNA TGTGCCAGCCGAGGATTGTACGGCGGCGGGGAGACCCAGTACTTC. Translated, it gives CASRGLYGGGETQYF.

The rearrangement links TRBV6-6 to TRBJ1-2; D call uncertain. This CDR3 region has 14 residues. V was shortened by 2 bases and J by 4 bases, with 11 bases between the two germline ends. Germline-derived CDR1 and CDR2 are MNHNY and SVGAGI (reference sequence). In DNA, the CDR3 is TGTGCCAGCAGTTACGATACGGCTTCCTATGGCTACACCTTC. Its protein is CASSYDTASYGYTF.

The chain is built from TRBV15 and TRBJ2-3; tentatively, D is TRBD1 (5 bases). CDR1 is LNHNV, CDR2 YYDKDF, per germline (reference sequence). V was shortened by 0 bases and J by 4 bases, with 11 bases between the two germline ends. The CDR3 has 15 residues. The CDR3 sequence is CATSREGVFADTQYF. CDR3 nucleotide sequence: TGTGCCACCAGCAGAGAAGGGGTGTTTGCAGATACGCAGTATTTT.

This rearrangement joins TRBV20-1 to TRBJ2-1; D perhaps matches TRBD2 (6 bases). CDR3 length: 16 residues. V was pared by 0 bases and J by 0 bases, with 12 bases between. Germline CDR1 DFQATT, CDR2 SNEGSKA (reference sequence). The CDR3 here is CSARDLGGYSYNEQFF. DNA for the CDR3: TGCAGTGCTAGAGATCTCGGAGGGTACTCCTACAATGAGCAGTTCTTC.

This clonotype was counted between two and nine times. This chain joins TRBV7-6 and TRBJ2-6; D gene unclear. Germline lookup yields CDR1 SGHVS and CDR2 FNYEAQ. V was shortened by 8 bases and J by 2 bases, with 19 bases between the two germline ends. The CDR3 has 17 amino acids. The CDR3 loop reads CASRITRGVPGANVLTF. CDR3 nucleotide sequence: TGTGCCAGCCGGATTACCCGTGGGGTTCCTGGGGCCAACGTCCTGACTTTC.

This clonotype was seen more than once but under ten times. The rearrangement uses TRBV7-9 and TRBJ2-2; D gene ambiguous. Trimming removed 5 bases at V and 2 bases at J, with 9 bases between. The CDR3 consists of 14 residues. In germline, CDR1 is SEHNR, CDR2 FQNEAQ (reference sequence). This CDR3 reads CASSRRSNTGELFF. The CDR3 DNA follows: TGTGCCAGCAGCCGGCGTAGTAACACCGGGGAGCTGTTTTTT.

This clonotype was observed many times. The rearrangement joins TRBV30 to TRBJ2-1, with a weak D call TRBD1 (5 bases). This CDR3 spans 12 amino acids. Per germline, CDR1 GTSNPN and CDR2 SVGIG (reference sequence). V was cut by 5 bases and J by 6 bases, with 11 bases left in between. The CDR3 spells CAWAVQGNEQFF. DNA for the CDR3: TGTGCCTGGGCTGTGCAGGGCAATGAGCAGTTCTTC.